This T cell receptor (beta chain) comes out of a study of T cell repertoires in cytomegalovirus infection. Overall study: Public TCR beta signatures indicated both CMV infection and matching HLA type.

TCRdb independently ran MiXCR on the reads; one entry per CDR3 protein. The table records about 920,000 distinct CDR3 sequences, under 40% of them present only once. Germline V gene lookup returns CDR1 SEHNR and CDR2 FQNEAQ (reference sequence). J was trimmed by 3 bases and V by 4 bases; bases with no gene match: 5. The CDR3 sequence is 14 residues long. As to this clonotype: What it binds is not known.

Study-wide findings and caveats: It was HLA-C-restricted CMV-specific TCR beta clonotypes that dominated the response ex vivo.

The V and J genes are TRBV7-9 and TRBJ1-1; 7 nucleotides line up with TRBD1. This TCR came from a human donor in good health (CMV status not recorded). Some clones in this sample may be carry-over from other donors' samples. Material: cultured CD8+ T cells from PBMCs, obtained from culture after CMV antigen stimulation. CDR3 coding DNA: TGTGCCAGCAGCTACCCGGGACAGCACACTGAAGCTTTCTTT. Translated: CASSYPGQHTEAFF.